This T cell receptor (beta chain) was observed in a study of vaccination and CD4 T cells after COVID-19. Study-level information: In the control cultures, a CEFX pool, an HIV-1 Nef pool, or no peptide was supplied.

The germline V and J ends were trimmed by 5 bases and 5 bases, with 12 bases remaining between them. The CDR3 consists of 13 residues. Germline CDR1 SGHTA, CDR2 FQGNSA. As regards this clonotype: Its antigen remains unknown.

With the Oncomine TCR Beta short-read assay, DNA from cultured CD4+ T cells was sequenced. TCRdb reanalysed the PCR reads using MiXCR and keeps one entry per CDR3 protein. The top ten hold roughly 6.1% of the sample, which has tens of thousands of distinct CDR3 sequences, around half seen once. As for treatment: roughly 11-day PBMC culture with coronavirus spike peptide pools or control peptides (ViraFEST assay). The rearrangement joins TRBV7-2 to TRBJ2-5; no clear D gene. The sequenced sample was CD4+ T cells from blood, cultured in vitro. The origin of this receptor is a human donor who had recovered from COVID-19. This CDR3 reads CASSQVVMETQYF. In DNA form, the CDR3 reads TGTGCCAGCAGCCAGGTGGTAATGGAGACCCAGTACTTC.